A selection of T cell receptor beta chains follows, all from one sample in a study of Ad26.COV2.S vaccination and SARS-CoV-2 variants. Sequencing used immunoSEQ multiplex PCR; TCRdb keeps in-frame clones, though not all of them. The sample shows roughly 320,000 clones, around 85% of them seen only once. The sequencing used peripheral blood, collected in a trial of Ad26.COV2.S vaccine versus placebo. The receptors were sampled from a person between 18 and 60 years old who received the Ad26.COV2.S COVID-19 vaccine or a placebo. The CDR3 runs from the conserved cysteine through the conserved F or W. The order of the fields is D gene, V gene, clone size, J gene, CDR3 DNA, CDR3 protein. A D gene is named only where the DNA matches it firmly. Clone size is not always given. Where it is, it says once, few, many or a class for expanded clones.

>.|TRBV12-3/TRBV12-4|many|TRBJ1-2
TGTGCCAGCAGTCCGAACCAGGGTCGTGGCTACACCTTC
CASSPNQGRGYTF
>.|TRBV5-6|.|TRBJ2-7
TGTGCCAGCAGCTTGGCAGGGTCGACGGCCTACGAGCAGTACTTC
CASSLAGSTAYEQYF
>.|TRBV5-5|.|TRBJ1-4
TGTGCCAGCAGCTCCGTGTGGGAGGGCCCGAATGATGAAAAACTGTTTTTT
CASSSVWEGPNDEKLFF
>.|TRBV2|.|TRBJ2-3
TGTGCCAGCAGTGTCTGGGGGAGACCCACAGATACGCAGTATTTT
CASSVWGRPTDTQYF
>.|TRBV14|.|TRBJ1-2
TGTGCCAGCAGCTCACGACAGGCTACAGGGTTAAACTATGGCTACACCTTC
CASSSRQATGLNYGYTF
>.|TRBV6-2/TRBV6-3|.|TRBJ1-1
TGTGCCAGCAGCCCCTACCCACAGGGCTTGAACACTGAAGCTTTCTTT
CASSPYPQGLNTEAFF
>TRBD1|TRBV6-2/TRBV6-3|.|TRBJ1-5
TGTGCCAGCAGTTACCCGACCGCGACAGGGCCTCGCAATCAGCCCCAGCATTTT
CASSYPTATGPRNQPQHF
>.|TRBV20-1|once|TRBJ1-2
TGCAGTGCTACAGATAACTATGGCTACACCTTC
CSATDNYGYTF
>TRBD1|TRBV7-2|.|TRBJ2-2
TGTGCCAGCAGCTTAGATTTCAGGACAGGGGTCGCCGGGGAGCTGTTTTTT
CASSLDFRTGVAGELFF
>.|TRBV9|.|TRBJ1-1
TGTGCCAGCAGCGTAGTTTCGGGACAGAACACTGAAGCTTTCTTT
CASSVVSGQNTEAFF
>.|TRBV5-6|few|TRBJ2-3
TGTGCCAGCAGCTTCCGAGGGCTTAGCACAGATACGCAGTATTTT
CASSFRGLSTDTQYF
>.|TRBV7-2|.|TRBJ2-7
TGTGCCAGCAGCTTAGCAGGGTTTATCGGGTACGAGCAGTACTTC
CASSLAGFIGYEQYF
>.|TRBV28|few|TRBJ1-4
TGTGCCAGCAGTTCCGTTAATGAAAAACTGTTTTTT
CASSSVNEKLFF
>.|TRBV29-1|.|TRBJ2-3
TGCAGCGTTGAAAGACAGGGAGGAGATACGCAGTATTTT
CSVERQGGDTQYF
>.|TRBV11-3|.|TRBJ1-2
TGTGCCAGCAGCTTGAGGGGGGTCTATGGCTACACCTTC
CASSLRGVYGYTF
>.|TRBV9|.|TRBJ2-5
TGTGCCAGCAGCGTAGGTCCGGGAAGGGAGACCCAGTACTTC
CASSVGPGRETQYF
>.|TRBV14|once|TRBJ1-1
TGTGCCAGCAGCCAAGATCTTCGGCGAGAAGCTTTCTTT
CASSQDLRREAFF
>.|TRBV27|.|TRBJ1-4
TGTGCCAGCACCCCATCACCTAATGAAAAACTGTTTTTT
CASTPSPNEKLFF
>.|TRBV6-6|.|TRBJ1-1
TGTGCCAGCAGTTTGACTGGGAACACTGAAGCTTTCTTT
CASSLTGNTEAFF
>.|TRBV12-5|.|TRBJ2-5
TGTGCTAGGGGGGGCGTGGGGGAGACCCAGTACTTC
CARGGVGETQYF
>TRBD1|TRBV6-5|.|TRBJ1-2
TGTGCCAGCAGCCTCAGACAGGGGGTTTTCTATGGCTACACCTTC
CASSLRQGVFYGYTF
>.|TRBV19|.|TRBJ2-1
TGTGCCAGTAGTATCTCAGTCTACAATGAGCAGTTCTTC
CASSISVYNEQFF
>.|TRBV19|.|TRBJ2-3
TGTGCCAGTAGTATGACAGAACCCACAGATACGCAGTATTTT
CASSMTEPTDTQYF
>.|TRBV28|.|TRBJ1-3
TGTGCCAGCAGCCTACAGGGTTCTCGTGGAAACACCATATATTTT
CASSLQGSRGNTIYF
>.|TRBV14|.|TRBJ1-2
TGTGCCAGCAGCCTCCACAGGGCCCATGGCTACACCTTC
CASSLHRAHGYTF
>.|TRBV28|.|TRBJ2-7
TGTGCCAGCAGTTTCGCATTAGAGTTTGGGACAGCGGGTTACGAGCAGTACTTC
CASSFALEFGTAGYEQYF